This T cell receptor beta chain was identified in a study of cytomegalovirus exposure and HLA in healthy donors. Study-level results: A later analysis revealed that TCR association rates differed between HLA loci, peaking at DRB1 and bottoming out at HLA-C. As was reported, the HLA-A and HLA-B alleles of most subjects were accurately predicted from TCR beta sequences. V- and J-gene trimming in TCR beta was tied to a missense DCLRE1C variant by an analysis performed later. A list of about 180 TCR beta chains associated with cytomegalovirus was given.

The PCR contained 60 Vbeta and 13 Jbeta primers. Produced via immunoSEQ multiplex PCR; TCRdb's table is partial and in-frame only. The sample carries 250,000 to 350,000 clones, about nine tenths recorded once. With V trimmed by 5 bases and J by 6 bases, 10 bases remained unmatched. The CDR3 is 16 amino acids. Germline V CDR1 and CDR2: SGHVS, FQNEAQ. With regard to this clone: Its specificity is unknown.

The sequenced sample was PBMCs. The receptor's source is a man between 35 and 55 years old in good health and CMV-seropositive. This rearrangement joins TRBV7-8 to TRBJ2-1; 10 bases are shared with TRBD2. CDR3 sequence reads: CASSREAGGLVNEQFF. The CDR3 nucleotides read TGTGCCAGCAGCAGAGAAGCGGGAGGGCTGGTCAATGAGCAGTTCTTC.